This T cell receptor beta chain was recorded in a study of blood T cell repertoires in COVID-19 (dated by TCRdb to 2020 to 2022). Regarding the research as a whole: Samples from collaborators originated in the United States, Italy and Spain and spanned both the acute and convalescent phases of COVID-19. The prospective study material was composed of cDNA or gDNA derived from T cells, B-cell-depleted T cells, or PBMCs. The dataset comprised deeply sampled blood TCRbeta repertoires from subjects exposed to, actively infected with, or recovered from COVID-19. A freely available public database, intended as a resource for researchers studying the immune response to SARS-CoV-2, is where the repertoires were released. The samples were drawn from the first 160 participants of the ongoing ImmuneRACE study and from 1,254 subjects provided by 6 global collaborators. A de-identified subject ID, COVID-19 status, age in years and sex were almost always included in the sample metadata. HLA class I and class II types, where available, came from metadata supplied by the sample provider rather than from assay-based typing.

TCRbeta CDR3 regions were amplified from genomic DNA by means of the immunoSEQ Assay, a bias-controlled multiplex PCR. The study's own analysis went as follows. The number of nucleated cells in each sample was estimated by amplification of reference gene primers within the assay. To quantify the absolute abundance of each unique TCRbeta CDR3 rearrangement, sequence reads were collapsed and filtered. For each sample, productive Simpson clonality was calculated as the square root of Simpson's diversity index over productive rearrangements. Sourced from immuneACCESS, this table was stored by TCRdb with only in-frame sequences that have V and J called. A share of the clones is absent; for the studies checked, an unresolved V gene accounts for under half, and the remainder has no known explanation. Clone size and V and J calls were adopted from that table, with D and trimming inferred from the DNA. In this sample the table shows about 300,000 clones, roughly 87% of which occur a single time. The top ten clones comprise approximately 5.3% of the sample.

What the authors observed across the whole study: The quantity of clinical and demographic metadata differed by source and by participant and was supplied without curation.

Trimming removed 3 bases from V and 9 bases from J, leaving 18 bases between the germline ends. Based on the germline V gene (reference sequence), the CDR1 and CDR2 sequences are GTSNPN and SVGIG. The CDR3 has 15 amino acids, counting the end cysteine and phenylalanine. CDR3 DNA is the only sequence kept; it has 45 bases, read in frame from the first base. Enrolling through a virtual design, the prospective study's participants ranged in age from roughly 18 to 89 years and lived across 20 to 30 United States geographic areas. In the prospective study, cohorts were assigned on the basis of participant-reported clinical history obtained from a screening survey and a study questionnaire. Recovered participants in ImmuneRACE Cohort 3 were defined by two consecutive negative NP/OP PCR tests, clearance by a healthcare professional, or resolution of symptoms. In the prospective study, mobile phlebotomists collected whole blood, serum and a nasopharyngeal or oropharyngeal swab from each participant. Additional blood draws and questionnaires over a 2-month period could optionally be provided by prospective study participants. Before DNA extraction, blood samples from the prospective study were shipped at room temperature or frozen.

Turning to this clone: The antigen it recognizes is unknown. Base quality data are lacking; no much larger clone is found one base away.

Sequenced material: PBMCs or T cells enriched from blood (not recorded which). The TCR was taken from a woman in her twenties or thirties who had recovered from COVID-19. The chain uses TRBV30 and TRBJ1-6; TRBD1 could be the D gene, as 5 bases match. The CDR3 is CAWRKRQPELSPLHF. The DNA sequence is TGTGCCTGGAGGAAAAGACAGCCAGAACTTTCACCCCTCCACTTT.